This T cell receptor beta chain derives from a study of cytomegalovirus exposure and HLA in healthy donors. Study-level findings and limits: Analysis was carried out at a later point, and it linked a missense DCLRE1C variant to TCR beta V- and J-gene trimming. A later analysis associated about 18,000 TCR beta sequences with HLA alleles at a 0.05 false discovery rate.

This CDR3 is 16 amino acids long. V shed 2 bases and J 3 bases; nucleotides not matched to a gene: 6. Germline CDR1 is LGHNT and CDR2 is FRNRAP. For this clone: The antigen remains undetermined.

Regarding donors, all were healthy bone marrow donors. PCR amplification relied on 60 Vbeta primers (plus 13 Jbeta primers). TCRdb's copy holds only in-frame clones and misses some; the assay was immunoSEQ multiplex PCR. The sample lists roughly 100,000 clones; approximately 80% were seen once. This receptor was obtained from a female donor in good health and CMV-seropositive. The specimen sequenced was PBMCs. This chain links TRBV12-5 with TRBJ1-1, with 10 bases lining up with TRBD1. This CDR3 reads CASGLRTGGWDTEAFF. DNA of the CDR3: TGTGCTAGTGGTTTGAGGACAGGGGGGTGGGACACTGAAGCTTTCTTT.